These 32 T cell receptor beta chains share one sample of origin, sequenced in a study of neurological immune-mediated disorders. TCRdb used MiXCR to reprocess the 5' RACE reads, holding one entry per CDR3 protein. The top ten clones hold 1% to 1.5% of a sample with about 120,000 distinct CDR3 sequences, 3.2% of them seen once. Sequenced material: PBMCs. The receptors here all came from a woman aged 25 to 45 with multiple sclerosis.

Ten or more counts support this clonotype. In nucleotides, the CDR3 is TGCAGTGCTAGTGGGCGGGAAAAACTGTTTTTT. Its translation is CSASGREKLFF. V is TRBV20-1 and J is TRBJ1-4; no clear D gene. This CDR3 has 11 residues. Germline CDR1 is DFQATT and CDR2 is SNEGSKA (reference sequence). Trimming stripped 3 bases from V and 8 bases from J, with 7 bases between.

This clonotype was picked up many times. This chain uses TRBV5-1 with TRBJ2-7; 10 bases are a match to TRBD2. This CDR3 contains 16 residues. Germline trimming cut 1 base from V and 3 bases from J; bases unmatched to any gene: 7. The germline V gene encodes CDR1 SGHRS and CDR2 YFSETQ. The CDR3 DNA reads TGCGCCAGCAGCTTGCGTTCTAGCGGGAGTGACTACGAGCAGTACTTC. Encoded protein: CASSLRSSGSDYEQYF. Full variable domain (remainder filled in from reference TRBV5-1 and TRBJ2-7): KAGVTQTPRYLIKTRGQQVTLSCSPISGHRSVSWYQQTPGQGLQFLFEYFSETQRNKGNFPGRFSGRQFSNSRSEMNVSTLELGDSALYLCASSLRSSGSDYEQYFGPGTRLTVT.

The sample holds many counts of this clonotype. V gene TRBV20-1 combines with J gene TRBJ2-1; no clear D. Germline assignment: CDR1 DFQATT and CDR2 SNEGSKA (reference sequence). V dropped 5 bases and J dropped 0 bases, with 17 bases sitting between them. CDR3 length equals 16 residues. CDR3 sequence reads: CSALSPDGSSYNEQFF. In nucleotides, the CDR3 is TGCAGTGCTCTATCGCCAGACGGAAGCTCCTACAATGAGCAGTTCTTC.

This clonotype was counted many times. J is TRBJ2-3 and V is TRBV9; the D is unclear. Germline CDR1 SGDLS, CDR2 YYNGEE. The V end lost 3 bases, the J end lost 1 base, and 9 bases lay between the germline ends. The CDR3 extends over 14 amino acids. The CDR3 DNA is TGTGCCAGCAGCGCCAGTACCCGCACAGATACGCAGTATTTT. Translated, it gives CASSASTRTDTQYF.

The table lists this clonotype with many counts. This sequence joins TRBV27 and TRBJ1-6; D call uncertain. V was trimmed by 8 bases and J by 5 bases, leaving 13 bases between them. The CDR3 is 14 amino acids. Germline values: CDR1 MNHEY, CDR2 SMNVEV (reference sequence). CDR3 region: CASGRPADNSPLHF. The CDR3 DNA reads TGTGCCAGCGGGCGGCCAGCCGATAATTCACCCCTCCACTTT.

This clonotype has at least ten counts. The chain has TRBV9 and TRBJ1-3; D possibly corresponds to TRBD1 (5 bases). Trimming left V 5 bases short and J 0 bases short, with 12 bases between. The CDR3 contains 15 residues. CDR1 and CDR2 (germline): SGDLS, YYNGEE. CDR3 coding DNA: TGTGCCAGCAGTAGGGGACTGAACTCTGGAAACACCATATATTTT. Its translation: CASSRGLNSGNTIYF.

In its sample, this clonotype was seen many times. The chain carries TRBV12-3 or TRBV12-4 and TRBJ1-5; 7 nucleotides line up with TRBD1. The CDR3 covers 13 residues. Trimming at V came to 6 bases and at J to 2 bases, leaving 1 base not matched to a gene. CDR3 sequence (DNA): TGTGCCAGCAGAGGGACAGGCAATCAGCCCCAGCATTTT. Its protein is CASRGTGNQPQHF.

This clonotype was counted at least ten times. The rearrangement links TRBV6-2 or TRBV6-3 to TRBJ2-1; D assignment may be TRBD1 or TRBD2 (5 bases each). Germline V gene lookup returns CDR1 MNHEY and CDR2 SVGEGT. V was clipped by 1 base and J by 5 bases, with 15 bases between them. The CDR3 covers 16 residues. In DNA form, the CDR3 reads TGTGCCAGCAGTTACTTCAGGGACCCCCCGAACAATGAGCAGTTCTTC. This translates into CASSYFRDPPNNEQFF.

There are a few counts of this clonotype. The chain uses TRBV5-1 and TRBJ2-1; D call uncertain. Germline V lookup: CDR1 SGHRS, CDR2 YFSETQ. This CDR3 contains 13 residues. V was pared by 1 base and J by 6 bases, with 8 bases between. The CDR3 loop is CASSLRVVNEQFF. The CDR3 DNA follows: TGCGCCAGCAGCTTGAGAGTTGTCAATGAGCAGTTCTTC.

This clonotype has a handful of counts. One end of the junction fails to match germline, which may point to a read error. Written as DNA, the CDR3 is TGTGACAGCGGGAAACGGAATGAAAAACTGTTTTTT. It encodes CDSGKRNEKLFF. This sequence joins TRBV6-6 and TRBJ1-4; D uncertain. CDR1 MNHNY and CDR2 SVGAGI come from the germline V gene (reference sequence). The CDR3 sequence is 12 residues long.

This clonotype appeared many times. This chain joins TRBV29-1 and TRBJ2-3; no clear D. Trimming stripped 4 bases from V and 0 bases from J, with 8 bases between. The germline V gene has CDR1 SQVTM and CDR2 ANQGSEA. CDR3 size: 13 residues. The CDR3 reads CSVAFPSTDTQYF. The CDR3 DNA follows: TGCAGCGTTGCCTTTCCCAGCACAGATACGCAGTATTTT.

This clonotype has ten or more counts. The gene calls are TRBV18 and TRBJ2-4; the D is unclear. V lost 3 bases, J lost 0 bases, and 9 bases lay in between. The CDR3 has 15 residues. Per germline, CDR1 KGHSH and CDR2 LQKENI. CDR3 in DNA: TGTGCCAGCTCACCTGCAAGGGTAGCCAAAAACATTCAGTACTTC. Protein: CASSPARVAKNIQYF.

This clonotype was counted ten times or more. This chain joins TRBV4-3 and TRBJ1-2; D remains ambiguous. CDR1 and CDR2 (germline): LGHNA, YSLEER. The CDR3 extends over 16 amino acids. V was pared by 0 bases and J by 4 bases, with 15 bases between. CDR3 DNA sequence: TGCGCCAGCAGCCAAGATTCGGGCGTTTACGGCTATGGCTACACCTTC. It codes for CASSQDSGVYGYGYTF.

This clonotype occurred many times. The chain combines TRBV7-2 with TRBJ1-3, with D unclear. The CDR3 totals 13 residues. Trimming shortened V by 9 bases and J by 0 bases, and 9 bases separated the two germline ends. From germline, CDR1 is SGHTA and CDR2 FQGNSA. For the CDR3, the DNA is TGTGCCAGGCCTAAGGCCTCTGGAAACACCATATATTTT. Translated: CARPKASGNTIYF. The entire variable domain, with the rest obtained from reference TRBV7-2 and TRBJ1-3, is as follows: GAGVSQSPSNKVTEKGKDVELRCDPISGHTALYWYRQSLGQGLEFLIYFQGNSAPDKSGLPSDRFSAERTGGSVSTLTIQRTQQEDSAVYLCARPKASGNTIYFGEGSWLTVV.

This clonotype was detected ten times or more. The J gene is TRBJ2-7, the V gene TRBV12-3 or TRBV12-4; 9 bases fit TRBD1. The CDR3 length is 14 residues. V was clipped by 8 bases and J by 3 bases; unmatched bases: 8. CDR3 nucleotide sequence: TGTGCCAGCGGCCGGGACAGGGATTTCTACGAGCAGTACTTC. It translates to CASGRDRDFYEQYF.

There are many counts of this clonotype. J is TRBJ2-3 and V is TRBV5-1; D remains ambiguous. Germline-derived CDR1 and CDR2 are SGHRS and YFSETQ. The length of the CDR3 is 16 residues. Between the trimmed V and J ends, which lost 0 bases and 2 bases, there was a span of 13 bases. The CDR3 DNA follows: TGCGCCAGCAGCTTGGGAGCTACCGCCATCACAGATACGCAGTATTTT. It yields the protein CASSLGATAITDTQYF.

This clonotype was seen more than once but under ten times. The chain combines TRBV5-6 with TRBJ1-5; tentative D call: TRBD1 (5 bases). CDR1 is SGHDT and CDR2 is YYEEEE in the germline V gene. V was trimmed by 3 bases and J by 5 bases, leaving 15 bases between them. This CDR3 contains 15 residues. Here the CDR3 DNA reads TGTGCCAGCAGCTGGGGAGGGGTGATCGATCAGCCCCAGCATTTT. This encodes CASSWGGVIDQPQHF. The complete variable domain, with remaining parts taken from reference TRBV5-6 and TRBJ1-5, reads DAGVTQSPTHLIKTRGQQVTLRCSPKSGHDTVSWYQQALGQGPQFIFQYYEEEERQRGNFPDRFSGHQFPNYSSELNVNALLLGDSALYLCASSWGGVIDQPQHFGDGTRLSIL.

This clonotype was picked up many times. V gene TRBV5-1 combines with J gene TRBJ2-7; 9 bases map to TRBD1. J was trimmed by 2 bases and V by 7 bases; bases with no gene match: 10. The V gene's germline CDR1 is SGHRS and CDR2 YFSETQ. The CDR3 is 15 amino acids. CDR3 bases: TGCGCCAGCCGCTCCCCCGGACAGGGGACCTACGAGCAGTACTTC. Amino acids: CASRSPGQGTYEQYF.

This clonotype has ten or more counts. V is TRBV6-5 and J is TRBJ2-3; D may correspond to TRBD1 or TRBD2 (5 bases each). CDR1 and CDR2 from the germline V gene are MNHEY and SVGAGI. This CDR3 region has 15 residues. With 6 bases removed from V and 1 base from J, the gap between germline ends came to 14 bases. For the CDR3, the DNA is TGTGCCAGCAGCCGCCGGGACGGGGGCACAGATACGCAGTATTTT. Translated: CASSRRDGGTDTQYF.

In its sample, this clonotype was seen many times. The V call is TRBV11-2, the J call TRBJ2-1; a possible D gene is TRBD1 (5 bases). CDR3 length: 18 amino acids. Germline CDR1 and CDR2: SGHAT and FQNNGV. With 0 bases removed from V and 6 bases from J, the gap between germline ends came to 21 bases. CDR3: CASSLDVPARAYLNEQFF. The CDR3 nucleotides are TGTGCCAGCAGCTTAGATGTTCCGGCCAGGGCTTACCTCAATGAGCAGTTCTTC.

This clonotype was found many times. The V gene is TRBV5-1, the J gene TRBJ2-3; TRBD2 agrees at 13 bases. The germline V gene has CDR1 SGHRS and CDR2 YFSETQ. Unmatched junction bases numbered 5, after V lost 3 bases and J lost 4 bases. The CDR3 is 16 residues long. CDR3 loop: CASSWVTSGGSDTQYF. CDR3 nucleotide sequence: TGCGCCAGCAGCTGGGTGACTAGCGGGGGGTCAGATACGCAGTATTTT.

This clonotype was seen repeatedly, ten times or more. Here the CDR3 DNA reads TGCAGTGCCTTAGCGGGAGGAGGAGATACGCAGTATTTT. Translation: CSALAGGGDTQYF. The V call is TRBV20-1, the J call TRBJ2-3; 10 bases line up with TRBD2. The CDR3 contains 13 residues. The trim removed 6 bases at V and 5 bases at J, leaving 5 bases unmatched. Germline CDR1 DFQATT, CDR2 SNEGSKA (reference sequence).

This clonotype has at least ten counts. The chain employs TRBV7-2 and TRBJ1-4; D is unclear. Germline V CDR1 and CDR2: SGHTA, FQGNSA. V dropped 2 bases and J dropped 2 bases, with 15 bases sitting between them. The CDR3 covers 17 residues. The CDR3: CASSLKAAVGTNEKLFF. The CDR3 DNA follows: TGTGCCAGCAGCTTAAAGGCTGCGGTGGGGACTAATGAAAAACTGTTTTTT.

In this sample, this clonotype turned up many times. In DNA, the CDR3 is TGTGCCAGCACCTCCGGCACAGATTATTACTATGGCTACACCTTC. Encoded protein: CASTSGTDYYYGYTF. The rearrangement links TRBV12-3 or TRBV12-4 to TRBJ1-2; D is unclear. The CDR3 consists of 15 residues. V dropped 7 bases and J dropped 3 bases, with 18 bases sitting between them.

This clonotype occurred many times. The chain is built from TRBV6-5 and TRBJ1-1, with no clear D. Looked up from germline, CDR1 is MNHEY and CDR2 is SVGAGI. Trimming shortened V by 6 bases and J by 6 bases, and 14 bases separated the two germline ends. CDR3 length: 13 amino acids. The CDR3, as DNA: TGTGCCAGCAGCCCCCGGGGTAACGCTGAAGCTTTCTTT. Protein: CASSPRGNAEAFF.

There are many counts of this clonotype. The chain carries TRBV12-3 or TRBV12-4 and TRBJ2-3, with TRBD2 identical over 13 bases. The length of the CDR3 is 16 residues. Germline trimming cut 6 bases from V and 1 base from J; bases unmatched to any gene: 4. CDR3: CASRTGTSGGTDTQYF. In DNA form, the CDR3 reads TGTGCCAGCAGGACCGGGACTAGCGGGGGCACAGATACGCAGTATTTT.

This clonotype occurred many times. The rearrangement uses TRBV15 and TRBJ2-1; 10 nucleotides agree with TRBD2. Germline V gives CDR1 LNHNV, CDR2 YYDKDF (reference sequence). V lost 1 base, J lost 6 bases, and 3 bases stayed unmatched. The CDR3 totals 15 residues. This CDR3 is CATSRGLAGVNEQFF. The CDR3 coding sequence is TGTGCCACCAGCAGAGGTCTAGCGGGAGTCAATGAGCAGTTCTTC.

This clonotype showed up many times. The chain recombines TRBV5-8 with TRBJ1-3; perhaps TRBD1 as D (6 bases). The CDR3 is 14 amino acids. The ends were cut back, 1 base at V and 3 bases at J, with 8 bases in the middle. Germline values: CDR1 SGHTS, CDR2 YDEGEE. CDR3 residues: CASSLRGVGNTIYF. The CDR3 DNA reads TGTGCCAGCAGCTTGAGGGGGGTTGGAAACACCATATATTTT.

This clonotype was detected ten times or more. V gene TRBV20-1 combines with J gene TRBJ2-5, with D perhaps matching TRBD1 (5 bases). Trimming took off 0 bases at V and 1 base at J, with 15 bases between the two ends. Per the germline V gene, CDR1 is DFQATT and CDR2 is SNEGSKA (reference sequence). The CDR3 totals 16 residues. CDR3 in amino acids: CSARDAGRVFQETQYF. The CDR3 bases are TGCAGTGCTAGAGATGCCGGCAGGGTGTTCCAAGAGACCCAGTACTTC.

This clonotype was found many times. DNA of the CDR3: TGCAGTGCTATCCCTAGTGATGAGCAGTTCTTC. Residues: CSAIPSDEQFF. The gene calls are TRBV20-1 and TRBJ2-1, with unresolved D. The CDR3 runs 11 residues. Germline values: CDR1 DFQATT, CDR2 SNEGSKA (reference sequence). With 4 bases removed from V and 8 bases from J, the gap between germline ends came to 9 bases.

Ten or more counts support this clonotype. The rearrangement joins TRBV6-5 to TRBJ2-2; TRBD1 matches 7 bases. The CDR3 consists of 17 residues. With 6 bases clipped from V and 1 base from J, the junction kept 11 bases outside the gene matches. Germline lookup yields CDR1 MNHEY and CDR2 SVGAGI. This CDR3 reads CASSPYPGTVNTGELFF. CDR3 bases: TGTGCCAGCAGCCCATACCCCGGGACAGTGAACACCGGGGAGCTGTTTTTT.

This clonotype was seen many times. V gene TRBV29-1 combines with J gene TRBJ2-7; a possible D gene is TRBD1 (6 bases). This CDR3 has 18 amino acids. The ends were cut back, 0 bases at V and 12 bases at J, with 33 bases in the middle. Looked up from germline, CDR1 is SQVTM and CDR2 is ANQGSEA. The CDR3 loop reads CSVEDGDPLQGVGPTLYF. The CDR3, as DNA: TGCAGCGTTGAAGATGGGGACCCCCTACAGGGAGTGGGACCTACGTTGTACTTC.